This entry lists 27 T cell receptor beta chains sequenced from one sample in a study of T cell repertoires and Cas9 in healthy adults. Repertoires were generated with immunoSEQ multiplex PCR, while TCRdb's copy carries only in-frame clones and drops some. This sample has 20,000 to 25,000 clones; 92% occur once, and the top ten carry about 0.9%. Sequencing used CD4+ effector T cells (CD127+, CD25-, CD137-, CD154-) from PBMCs; culture status not recorded. The receptors here all came from a human donor in good health.

This rearrangement joins TRBV19 to TRBJ1-4, with 8 nucleotides matching TRBD1. The V gene's germline CDR1 is LNHDA and CDR2 SQIVND (reference sequence). After removal of 3 bases from V and 5 bases from J, the junction contained 5 bases not matched to a gene. This CDR3 has 15 residues. The CDR3 loop is CASSIEQGGNEKLFF. CDR3 DNA: TGTGCCAGTAGTATCGAACAGGGGGGAAATGAAAAACTGTTTTTT.

The CDR3 reads CASSRGQGNNSPLHF. The CDR3 region has the DNA TGTGCCAGCAGCCGGGGACAGGGGAATAATTCACCCCTCCACTTT. V usage is TRBV7-9 and J usage is TRBJ1-6, with 10 bases aligning to TRBD1. Germline V gene data show CDR1 as SEHNR and CDR2 as FQNEAQ (reference sequence). The CDR3 totals 15 residues. Trimming took 5 bases from V and 5 from J; bases not matched to a gene: 3.

J is TRBJ2-3 and V is TRBV5-8, with 7 bases fitting TRBD2. The germline CDR1 and CDR2 sequences are SGHTS and YDEGEE. The junction had 14 bases not matched to a gene; V was cut back by 4 bases and J by 0 bases. There are 18 residues in the CDR3. CDR3 sequence (DNA): TGTGCCAGCAGCATTTGGGCGGAGCGGGGCGAAAGCACAGATACGCAGTATTTT. This sequence encodes CASSIWAERGESTDTQYF.

The rearrangement joins TRBV6-6 to TRBJ2-5; 7 bases are shared with TRBD1. The CDR3 runs to 13 residues. Germline CDR1 reads MNHNY; CDR2 reads SVGAGI (reference sequence). V gave up 4 bases and J gave up 11 bases; unmatched junction bases: 10. CDR3 in DNA: TGTGCCAGCAGTTCCGGGACAGTCTCAAAGCAGTACTTC. It specifies CASSSGTVSKQYF.

Only one count was recorded for this clone. The V and J genes are TRBV7-3 and TRBJ2-2; TRBD1 is a possible D gene (6 bases). The V end was cut by 4 bases, the J end by 5 bases, with 14 bases between. The germline V gene has CDR1 SGHTA and CDR2 FQGTGA. The CDR3 is 15 amino acids. CDR3 protein: CASSSTPTGTGELFF. Written as DNA, the CDR3 is TGTGCCAGCAGCTCCACCCCGACAGGTACCGGGGAGCTGTTTTTT. Variable domain in full (rest from reference TRBV7-3 and TRBJ2-2): GAGVSQTPSNKVTEKGKYVELRCDPISGHTALYWYRQSLGQGPEFLIYFQGTGAADDSGLPNDRFFAVRPEGSVSTLKIQRTERGDSAVYLCASSSTPTGTGELFFGEGSRLTVL.

V gene TRBV27 combines with J gene TRBJ2-7, with 8 nucleotides matching TRBD2. This CDR3 has 14 residues. Germline CDR1 reads MNHEY; CDR2 reads SMNVEV (reference sequence). J was trimmed by 7 bases and V by 6 bases; bases with no gene match: 11. The CDR3 region is CASRSGGRAKEQYV. CDR3 DNA sequence: TGTGCCAGCAGGTCGGGGGGGAGGGCCAAAGAGCAGTACGTC.

J is TRBJ1-6 and V is TRBV4-3; D may be TRBD1 (6 bases). Trimming removed 4 bases from V and 5 bases from J, with 12 bases in between. CDR1 and CDR2 (germline): LGHNA, YSLEER. This CDR3 is 15 amino acids long. The CDR3: CASSPTGGNNSPLHF. CDR3 nucleotide sequence: TGCGCCAGCAGCCCTACCGGGGGCAATAATTCACCCCTCCACTTT.

The chain employs TRBV28 and TRBJ2-7; possibly TRBD1 or TRBD2 for D (5 bases each). There are 14 residues in the CDR3. Germline V gene data show CDR1 as MDHEN and CDR2 as SYDVKM. Trimming left V 6 bases short and J 2 bases short, with 14 bases between. The CDR3 DNA sequence: TGTGCCAGCAGCTCCGGGACGTATCCCTACGAGCAGTACTTC. Amino acids: CASSSGTYPYEQYF.

Only a few counts were recorded for this clone. The chain carries TRBV2 and TRBJ2-1, with D uncertain. Trimming removed 3 bases from V and 9 bases from J, with 12 bases in between. The germline CDR1 and CDR2 sequences are SNHLY and FYNNEI. The CDR3 covers 13 residues. The CDR3 bases are TGTGCCAGCAGTGATGTTGGGCTGATTGAGCAGTTCTTC. It encodes CASSDVGLIEQFF. Complete variable domain (other parts from reference TRBV2 and TRBJ2-1): EPEVTQTPSHQVTQMGQEVILRCVPISNHLYFYWYRQILGQKVEFLVSFYNNEISEKSEIFDDQFSVERPDGSNFTLKIRSTKLEDSAMYFCASSDVGLIEQFFGPGTRLTVL.

The chain has TRBV7-6 and TRBJ2-3; TRBD2 agrees at 8 bases. Looked up from germline, CDR1 is SGHVS and CDR2 is FNYEAQ. J was trimmed by 2 bases and V by 2 bases; bases with no gene match: 3. The CDR3 loop spans 15 amino acids. As DNA, the CDR3 is TGTGCCAGCAGCTTAACGGGAGGGTACACAGATACGCAGTATTTT. It is translated as CASSLTGGYTDTQYF.

CDR3 sequence reads: CASSRRTGGASGNTIYF. The CDR3 DNA sequence: TGCGCCAGCAGCCGACGGACAGGGGGCGCCTCTGGAAACACCATATATTTT. The V gene is TRBV4-3, the J gene TRBJ1-3; 11 positions agree with TRBD1. Germline V CDR1 and CDR2: LGHNA, YSLEER. Unmatched junction bases numbered 5, after V lost 4 bases and J lost 0 bases. The CDR3 spans 17 residues.

The chain uses TRBV9 and TRBJ2-1; 14 nucleotides align to TRBD2. The CDR3 extends over 15 amino acids. The trim removed 3 bases at V and 6 bases at J, leaving 2 bases unmatched. Germline V gives CDR1 SGDLS, CDR2 YYNGEE. Here the CDR3 DNA reads TGTGCCAGCAGCGGGGGACTAGCGGGAGTCAATGAGCAGTTCTTC. Its protein is CASSGGLAGVNEQFF.

V gene TRBV10-3 combines with J gene TRBJ2-7; 8 nucleotides agree with TRBD1. Germline values: CDR1 ENHRY, CDR2 SYGVKD. CDR3 length: 14 amino acids. Trimming took 3 bases from V and 5 from J; bases not matched to a gene: 6. The CDR3 DNA is TGTGCCATCAGTGATGACAGGGGAATCAACGAGCAGTACTTC. Protein: CAISDDRGINEQYF.

The rearrangement joins TRBV11-2 to TRBJ1-2; possibly TRBD1 for D (5 bases). Trimming removed 9 bases from V and 4 bases from J, with 18 bases in between. The CDR3 contains 14 residues. CDR1 is SGHAT, CDR2 FQNNGV, per germline. The chain's CDR3 is CASKPPGGIYGYTF. CDR3 coding DNA: TGTGCCAGTAAGCCCCCGGGGGGGATCTATGGCTACACCTTC.

The chain employs TRBV5-1 and TRBJ1-4; D uncertain. The CDR3 totals 14 residues. Trimming cost V 2 bases and J 4 bases, with 9 bases left between them. Germline lookup yields CDR1 SGHRS and CDR2 YFSETQ. In nucleotides, the CDR3 is TGCGCCAGCAGCTTCACCGGGCTTAATGAAAAACTGTTTTTT. It is translated as CASSFTGLNEKLFF.

The chain couples TRBV9 to TRBJ1-3; D may be TRBD1 (5 bases). The CDR3 spans 13 residues. Germline loops: CDR1 SGDLS, CDR2 YYNGEE. V lost 3 bases and J 5 bases, leaving 9 bases between the germline ends. CDR3 in DNA: TGTGCCAGCAGCGAGGGGTACAGAAACACCATATATTTT. Translation gives CASSEGYRNTIYF. The variable domain in full, with the rest retrieved from reference TRBV9 and TRBJ1-3, is DSGVTQTPKHLITATGQRVTLRCSPRSGDLSVYWYQQSLDQGLQFLIQYYNGEERAKGNILERFSAQQFPDLHSELNLSSLELGDSALYFCASSEGYRNTIYFGEGSWLTVV.

This sequence joins TRBV27 and TRBJ1-5; the D gene is possibly TRBD1 (5 bases). This CDR3 is 14 amino acids long. Germline V gene lookup returns CDR1 MNHEY and CDR2 SMNVEV (reference sequence). Trimming cost V 6 bases and J 3 bases, with 12 bases left between them. The CDR3 region is CASRGVQVNQPQHF. In nucleotides, the CDR3 is TGTGCCAGCAGGGGGGTACAGGTCAATCAGCCCCAGCATTTT.

The rearrangement uses TRBV6-5 and TRBJ1-5, with a tentative D call TRBD1 (5 bases). Looked up from germline, CDR1 is MNHEY and CDR2 is SVGAGI. Trimming pared 5 bases from V and 6 bases from J, leaving 17 bases between. The CDR3 totals 15 residues. CDR3 sequence (DNA): TGTGCCAGCAGTACCTGGGCCGGGGGGAGTCAGCCCCAGCATTTT. As protein: CASSTWAGGSQPQHF.

V is TRBV2 and J is TRBJ1-1; TRBD1 matches 7 bases. Germline assignment: CDR1 SNHLY and CDR2 FYNNEI. The CDR3 extends over 15 amino acids. Losses at the gene ends were 8 bases for V and 2 bases for J; bases not matched to a gene: 11. The CDR3: CASSRSGQINTEAFF. The CDR3 region has the DNA TGTGCCAGCTCCCGATCGGGACAGATTAACACTGAAGCTTTCTTT.

This clone was recorded once. This chain joins TRBV6-6 and TRBJ1-6, with TRBD1 as a possible D gene (6 bases). The length of the CDR3 is 14 residues. The germline V gene has CDR1 MNHNY and CDR2 SVGAGI (reference sequence). With 6 bases removed from V and 11 bases from J, the gap between germline ends came to 17 bases. The CDR3 DNA is TGTGCCAGCAGCCGCGGACAGACGGACCCACCCCTCCACTTT. It specifies CASSRGQTDPPLHF.

The chain links TRBV4-3 to TRBJ2-4, with 7 bases fitting TRBD2. CDR1 is LGHNA and CDR2 is YSLEER in the germline V gene. With 5 bases clipped from V and 3 bases from J, the junction kept 19 bases outside the gene matches. The CDR3 is 19 amino acids. The CDR3 coding sequence is TGCGCCAGCAGCGAAGTTACCGGCAGCGGGGTCGTCGGCAAAAACATTCAGTACTTC. Its protein is CASSEVTGSGVVGKNIQYF.

This clone was detected once. CDR3: CASSLGRGRLNQPQHF. For the CDR3, the DNA is TGTGCCAGCAGCTTGGGCAGGGGGCGACTCAATCAGCCCCAGCATTTT. V usage is TRBV11-2 and J usage is TRBJ1-5, with TRBD1 identical over 8 bases. The CDR3 totals 16 residues. Germline V gene sequence: CDR1 SGHAT, CDR2 FQNNGV. Losses at the gene ends were 3 bases for V and 3 bases for J; bases not matched to a gene: 7.

On this clone itself: The DNA is omitted, as the CDR3 cannot be located on it reliably, and the CDR3 follows TCRdb's listing. V usage is TRBV1 and J usage is TRBJ1-1. TRBV1 is labeled a pseudogene. The CDR3 region is 16 residues in length, termini included. This chain's CDR3 is CTSSQVGGGANTEAFF.

The genes are TRBV6-5 and TRBJ1-1, with D unclear. Germline V gene data show CDR1 as MNHEY and CDR2 as SVGAGI. Trimming shortened V by 2 bases and J by 1 base, and 11 bases separated the two germline ends. The CDR3 spans 15 residues. The CDR3 here is CASSYRSARNTEAFF. CDR3 in DNA: TGTGCCAGCAGTTACCGGAGTGCGAGGAACACTGAAGCTTTCTTT.

The CDR3 loop is CASSIKGESYTF. The CDR3 DNA follows: TGTGCCAGTAGTATAAAGGGAGAGAGCTACACCTTC. This chain joins TRBV19 and TRBJ1-2; no firm D call. The CDR3 has 12 residues. Germline-derived CDR1 and CDR2 are LNHDA and SQIVND (reference sequence). V gave up 2 bases and J gave up 9 bases, with 10 bases separating them. The full variable domain, rest sourced from reference TRBV19 and TRBJ1-2, is DGGITQSPKYLFRKEGQNVTLSCEQNLNHDAMYWYRQDPGQGLRLIYYSQIVNDFQKGDIAEGYSVSREKKESFPLTVTSAQKNPTAFYLCASSIKGESYTFGSGTRLTVV.

The chain uses TRBV29-1 and TRBJ1-2, with 7 nucleotides matching TRBD1. This CDR3 comprises 12 residues. The V gene's germline CDR1 is SQVTM and CDR2 ANQGSEA. The V segment lost 6 bases and the J segment 2 bases; nucleotides outside the gene matches: 3. CDR3 residues: CSVGDSNYGYTF. The CDR3, as DNA: TGCAGCGTGGGGGACAGCAACTATGGCTACACCTTC.

The chain combines TRBV14 with TRBJ2-1; D is ambiguous. V gave up 4 bases and J gave up 0 bases, with 13 bases separating them. CDR1 is SGHDN, CDR2 FVKESK, per germline. The CDR3 extends over 16 amino acids. This CDR3 reads CASSPPLTGSYNEQFF. For the CDR3, the DNA is TGTGCCAGCAGCCCGCCCCTAACGGGCTCCTACAATGAGCAGTTCTTC. The full variable domain, in which reference TRBV14 and TRBJ2-1 provide the parts outside the CDR3, is EAGVTQFPSHSVIEKGQTVTLRCDPISGHDNLYWYRRVMGKEIKFLLHFVKESKQDESGMPNNRFLAERTGGTYSTLKVQPAELEDSGVYFCASSPPLTGSYNEQFFGPGTRLTVL.